Following are 16 T cell receptor beta chains from one sample sequenced in a study of CD8 T cells in ankylosing spondylitis. MiXCR, run by TCRdb on the 5' RACE reads, gives a single entry per CDR3 protein. The data show just under 550,000 distinct CDR3 sequences, roughly 13% seen once. The study's findings and limits: There was a TCR beta motif, made of several highly homologous variants, that appeared characteristic of ankylosing spondylitis blood.

These receptors are not linked to any known antigen. The sequenced sample consisted of blood, either unsorted or a sorted T cell fraction (not recorded which). These receptors all stem from a male donor with ankylosing spondylitis.

This chain uses TRBV2 with TRBJ2-1, with 8 bases identical to TRBD1. Germline assignment: CDR1 SNHLY and CDR2 FYNNEI. V gave up 2 bases and J gave up 9 bases; unmatched junction bases: 3. CDR3 size: 13 residues. The CDR3 spells CASSENRGFEQFF. DNA for the CDR3: TGTGCCAGCAGTGAAAACAGGGGGTTTGAGCAGTTCTTC.

The rearrangement joins TRBV29-1 to TRBJ1-3, with D uncertain. From germline, CDR1 is SQVTM and CDR2 ANQGSEA. Trimming removed 6 bases from V and 3 bases from J, with 9 bases in between. There are 12 residues in the CDR3. The CDR3 region is CSVGSNGNTIYF. Written as DNA, the CDR3 is TGCAGCGTAGGGTCGAATGGAAACACCATATATTTT.

This clonotype has a count of ten or more. The chain links TRBV5-1 to TRBJ2-1; 12 bases match TRBD2. Germline V CDR1 and CDR2: SGHRS, YFSETQ. The V segment lost 0 bases and the J segment 6 bases; nucleotides outside the gene matches: 1. The CDR3 is 15 residues long. The chain's CDR3 is CASSLGLAGVNEQFF. CDR3 DNA sequence: TGCGCCAGCAGCTTGGGACTAGCGGGAGTCAATGAGCAGTTCTTC.

The V and J genes are TRBV28 and TRBJ1-6; unclear D gene. The CDR3 contains 15 residues. Germline CDR1 and CDR2: MDHEN and SYDVKM. Trimming left V 6 bases short and J 3 bases short, with 12 bases between. The CDR3 coding sequence is TGTGCCAGCAGCCCGGTCGGGAGCTATAATTCACCCCTCCACTTT. Translation: CASSPVGSYNSPLHF.

This clonotype was seen more than once but under ten times. The chain joins TRBV6-1 to TRBJ2-1; a possible D gene is TRBD2 (6 bases). Trimming took 6 bases from V and 4 from J, leaving 13 bases between them. From germline, CDR1 is MNHNS and CDR2 SASEGT. The CDR3 consists of 14 residues. The CDR3, as DNA: TGTGCCAGCAGCACAACCGGGGGATACAATGAGCAGTTCTTC. It translates to CASSTTGGYNEQFF.

The chain uses TRBV3-1 and TRBJ1-4; tentative D call: TRBD1 (6 bases). CDR3 length: 14 amino acids. V gave up 0 bases and J gave up 11 bases, with 13 bases separating them. Germline V lookup: CDR1 LGHDT, CDR2 YNNKEL (reference sequence). The CDR3 DNA sequence: TGTGCCAGCAGCCAAGATGCCAGGGGTGAGAAACTGTTTTTT. It specifies CASSQDARGEKLFF.

The V and J genes are TRBV5-6 and TRBJ1-3; no clear D gene. Trimming took 1 base from V and 0 from J, leaving 5 bases between them. Germline-derived CDR1 and CDR2 are SGHDT and YYEEEE. The CDR3 spans 14 residues. The CDR3 loop reads CASSLFSSGNTIYF. CDR3 in DNA: TGTGCCAGCAGCTTGTTCAGCTCTGGAAACACCATATATTTT. The full variable domain, its missing parts supplied by reference TRBV5-6 and TRBJ1-3, is DAGVTQSPTHLIKTRGQQVTLRCSPKSGHDTVSWYQQALGQGPQFIFQYYEEEERQRGNFPDRFSGHQFPNYSSELNVNALLLGDSALYLCASSLFSSGNTIYFGEGSWLTVV.

This clonotype was recorded a few times. CDR3 coding DNA: TGTGCCAGCAGCTTAGAACCAGCCGGGGAGCTGTTTTTT. Translated: CASSLEPAGELFF. V gene TRBV11-3 combines with J gene TRBJ2-2, with D uncertain. Germline values: CDR1 SGHNT, CDR2 YENEEA. The CDR3 loop spans 13 amino acids. Trimming left V 0 bases short and J 6 bases short, with 5 bases between.

This clonotype was counted a few times. The chain combines TRBV7-8 with TRBJ2-7; 9 nucleotides align to TRBD2. The CDR3 runs to 18 residues. The ends lost 5 bases at V and 3 bases at J; junction bases unmatched: 17. The germline V gene encodes CDR1 SGHVS and CDR2 FQNEAQ. Here the CDR3 reads CASSDAGTSTFLGYEQYF. CDR3 DNA sequence: TGTGCCAGCAGCGATGCCGGGACTAGCACCTTTTTGGGCTACGAGCAGTACTTC.

The CDR3 loop reads CASSVAGELFF. For the CDR3, the DNA is TGCGCCAGCAGCGTAGCCGGGGAGCTGTTTTTT. The chain employs TRBV5-1 and TRBJ2-2, with D unclear. V dropped 4 bases and J dropped 6 bases, with 4 bases sitting between them. The CDR3 spans 11 residues. From germline, CDR1 is SGHRS and CDR2 YFSETQ.

The table lists this clonotype with many counts. The chain is built from TRBV7-2 and TRBJ2-7; 9 bases are a match to TRBD2. The CDR3 consists of 14 residues. Germline trimming cut 6 bases from V and 5 bases from J; bases unmatched to any gene: 8. Germline CDR1 is SGHTA and CDR2 is FQGNSA. CDR3 protein: CASSWAGGPDEQYF. In nucleotides, the CDR3 is TGTGCCAGCAGTTGGGCGGGAGGGCCGGACGAGCAGTACTTC.

This clonotype was observed a handful of times. This chain links TRBV2 with TRBJ1-3; 8 positions match TRBD1. The J segment lost 2 bases and the V segment lost 6 bases, leaving 3 bases of the junction unmatched. In germline, CDR1 is SNHLY, CDR2 FYNNEI. The CDR3 consists of 14 residues. In DNA, the CDR3 is TGTGCCAGCAGGGAGGGACAGGCTGGAAACACCATATATTTT. It codes for CASREGQAGNTIYF.

Concerning this clonotype itself: A read error may produce the germline difference seen at one junction end. The chain uses TRBV20-1 and TRBJ2-3; D ambiguous. Germline values: CDR1 DFQATT, CDR2 SNEGSKA (reference sequence). The CDR3 spans 15 residues. The CDR3, as DNA: TGCAGTGCTAGAGAGGCAGAAAGTAGTTCAGATAGGCAGTATTTT. Translating gives CSAREAESSSDRQYF.

V and J are TRBV20-1 and TRBJ2-7; 8 bases fit TRBD2. Trimming cost V 7 bases and J 1 base; bases outside gene matches: 12. Germline CDR1 is DFQATT and CDR2 is SNEGSKA (reference sequence). This CDR3 comprises 15 residues. The CDR3 sequence: CSDQGQLADSYEQYF. CDR3 nucleotides: TGCAGTGACCAGGGACAACTAGCGGATTCCTACGAGCAGTACTTC.

This clonotype turned up a few times. This chain joins TRBV4-1 and TRBJ2-2; either TRBD1 or TRBD2 may supply D (5 bases each). Germline V gives CDR1 MGHRA, CDR2 YSYEKL. V lost 0 bases, J lost 3 bases, and 17 bases lay in between. The CDR3 has 18 amino acids. The DNA of the CDR3 is TGCGCCAGCAGCCAAGATCCGACTGGGACCGGTGACACCGGGGAGCTGTTTTTT. Protein sequence: CASSQDPTGTGDTGELFF.

This clonotype has ten or more counts. The rearrangement links TRBV12-3 or TRBV12-4 to TRBJ2-7, with D hard to call. Trimming removed 1 base from V and 2 bases from J, with 9 bases in between. This CDR3 has 14 amino acids. The CDR3 region has the DNA TGTGCCAGCAGTTTAGGGAGAGCTACCTACGAGCAGTACTTC. Translation: CASSLGRATYEQYF.